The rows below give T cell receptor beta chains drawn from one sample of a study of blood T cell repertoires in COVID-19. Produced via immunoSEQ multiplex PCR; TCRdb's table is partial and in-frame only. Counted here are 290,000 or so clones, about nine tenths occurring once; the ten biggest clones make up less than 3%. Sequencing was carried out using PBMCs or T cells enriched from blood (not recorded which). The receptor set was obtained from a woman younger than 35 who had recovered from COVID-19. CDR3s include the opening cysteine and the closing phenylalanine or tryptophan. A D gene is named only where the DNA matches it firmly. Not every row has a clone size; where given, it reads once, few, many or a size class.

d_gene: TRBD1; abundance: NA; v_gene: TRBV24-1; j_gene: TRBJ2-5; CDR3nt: TGTGCCACCAGTGAGGGGACAGGGGGCGCGGAGACCCAGTACTTC; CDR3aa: CATSEGTGGAETQYF
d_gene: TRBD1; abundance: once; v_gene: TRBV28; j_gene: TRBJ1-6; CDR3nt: TGTGCCAGCAAGACAGGGGGTCGTTCACCCCTCCACTTT; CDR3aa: CASKTGGRSPLHF
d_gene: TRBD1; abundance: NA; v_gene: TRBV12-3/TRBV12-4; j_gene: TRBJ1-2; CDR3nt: TGTGCCAGCACCCTGGACAGGGAATATGGCTACACCTTC; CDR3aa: CASTLDREYGYTF
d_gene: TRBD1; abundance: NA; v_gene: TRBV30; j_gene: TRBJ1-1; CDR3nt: TGTGCCTGGTCCGGGACAGGGTTTACTGAAGCTTTCTTT; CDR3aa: CAWSGTGFTEAFF
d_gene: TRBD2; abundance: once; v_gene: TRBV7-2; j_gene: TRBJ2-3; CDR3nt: TGTGCCAGCAGCCCCCGTGGCCGTAGCGGGAGGAGCACAGATACGCAGTATTTT; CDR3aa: CASSPRGRSGRSTDTQYF
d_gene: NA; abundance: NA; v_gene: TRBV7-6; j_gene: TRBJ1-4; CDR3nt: TGTGCCAGCAGCTTCCAGGGTTCGGGTGAAAAACTGTTTTTT; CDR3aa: CASSFQGSGEKLFF
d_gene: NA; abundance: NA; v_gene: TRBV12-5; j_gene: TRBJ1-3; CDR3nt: TGTGCTAGTGGTTCTCTCGGGGAGGTGCGAAACACCATATATTTT; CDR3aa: CASGSLGEVRNTIYF
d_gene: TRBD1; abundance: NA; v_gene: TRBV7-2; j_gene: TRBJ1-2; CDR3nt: TGTGCCAGCAGCTTAGCCGTCCCGGGACAGTCAGATCGTAACTATGGCTACACCTTC; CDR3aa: CASSLAVPGQSDRNYGYTF
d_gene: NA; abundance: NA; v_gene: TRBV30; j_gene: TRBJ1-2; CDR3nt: TGTGCCTGGTATCGGGGGGCCCCCTATGGCTACACCTTC; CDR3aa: CAWYRGAPYGYTF
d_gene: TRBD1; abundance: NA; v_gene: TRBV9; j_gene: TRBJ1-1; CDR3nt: TGTGCCAGCAGCCCTCGACAGGGCGGGACTGAAGCTTTCTTT; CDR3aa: CASSPRQGGTEAFF
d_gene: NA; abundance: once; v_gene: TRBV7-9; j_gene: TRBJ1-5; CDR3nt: TGTGCCAGCAGCTTATGGGGAGGTCAGCCCCAGCATTTT; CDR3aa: CASSLWGGQPQHF
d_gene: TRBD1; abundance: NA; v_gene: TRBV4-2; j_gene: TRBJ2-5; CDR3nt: TGTGCCAGCAGCCAAGGATTGGGCGGGACAGGGTCCCAAGAGACCCAGTACTTC; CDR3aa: CASSQGLGGTGSQETQYF
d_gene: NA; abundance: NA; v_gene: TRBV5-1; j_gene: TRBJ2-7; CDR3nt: TGCGCCAGCAGCTTGGCCAAGGGGGACGAGCAGTACTTC; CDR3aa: CASSLAKGDEQYF
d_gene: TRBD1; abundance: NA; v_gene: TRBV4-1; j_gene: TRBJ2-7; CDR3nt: TGCGCCAGCAGCCAGACAGGGGCTTGGTCCTACGAGCAGTACTTC; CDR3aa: CASSQTGAWSYEQYF
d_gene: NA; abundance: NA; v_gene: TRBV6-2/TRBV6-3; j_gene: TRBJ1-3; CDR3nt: TGTGCCAGCAGTTCCGACAGCCTGGCGTTTGGAAACACCATATATTTT; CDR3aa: CASSSDSLAFGNTIYF
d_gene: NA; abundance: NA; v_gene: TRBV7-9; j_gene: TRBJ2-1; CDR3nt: TGTGCCAGCAGCTCCGCCGGGAGCTCCTACAATGAGCAGTTCTTC; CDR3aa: CASSSAGSSYNEQFF
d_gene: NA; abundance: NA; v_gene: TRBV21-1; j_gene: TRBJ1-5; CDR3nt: TGTGCCAGCACACCTCCACGGGGCAATCAGCCCCAGCATTTT; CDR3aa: CASTPPRGNQPQHF
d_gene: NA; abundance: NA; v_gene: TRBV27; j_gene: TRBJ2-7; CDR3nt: TGTGCCAGCAGTAACTCTTTCTACTACGAGCAGTACTTC; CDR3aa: CASSNSFYYEQYF
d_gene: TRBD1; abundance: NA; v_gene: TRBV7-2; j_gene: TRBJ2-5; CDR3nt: TGTGCCAGCAGCTTGGGGACAGGGTCGAGGCAAGAGACCCAGTACTTC; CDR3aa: CASSLGTGSRQETQYF
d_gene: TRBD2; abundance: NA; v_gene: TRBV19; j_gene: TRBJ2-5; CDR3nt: TGTGCCAGTAGTCGACCGGGGGGGGCTGTAGAGACCCAGTACTTC; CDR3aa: CASSRPGGAVETQYF
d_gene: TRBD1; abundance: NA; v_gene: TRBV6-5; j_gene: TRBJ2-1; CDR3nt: TGTGCCTACTCCTCCGGGACAGAGGCGCGTCTTCTGTTCTTC; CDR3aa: CAYSSGTEARLLFF
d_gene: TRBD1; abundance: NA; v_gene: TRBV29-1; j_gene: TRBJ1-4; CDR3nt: TGCAGCGCTACGAGGGGACAGGGGAATGAAAAACTGTTTTTT; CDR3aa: CSATRGQGNEKLFF
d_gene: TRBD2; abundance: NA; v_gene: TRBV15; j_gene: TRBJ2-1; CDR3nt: TGTGCCACCAGCTATAGACTAGCGGGGACTCGGAACAATGAGCAGTTCTTC; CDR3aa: CATSYRLAGTRNNEQFF
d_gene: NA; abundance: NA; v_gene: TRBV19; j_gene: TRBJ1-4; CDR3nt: TGTGCCAGTGAGTCCGGGCGCAGGGCGTCCGGCGAAAAACTGTTTTTT; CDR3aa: CASESGRRASGEKLFF
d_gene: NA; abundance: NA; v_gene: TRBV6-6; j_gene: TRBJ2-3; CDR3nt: TGTGCCAGCAGTTACCGTGGACTCACAGATACGCAGTATTTT; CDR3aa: CASSYRGLTDTQYF